This TCR beta chain was identified in a study of identical twins' blood T cells (dated by TCRdb to 2013 to 2014). Context from the whole study: Approximately 51 million Illumina reads were obtained across approximately 12 libraries, comprising six alpha-chain and six beta-chain libraries. The study compared TCR alpha and beta chain repertoires of three pairs of monozygous twins using next-generation sequencing to assess genetic influence on repertoire formation.

What the study reported, not specific to this receptor: Because the twins were raised together, environmental influences could not be ruled out as an explanation for the similarity between twins. Validation by independent studies was stated to be required for the proposed role of the TCRalpha J segment in MHC recognition during thymic selection. Looking at the most abundant TCRbeta clonotypes, every donor had more CDR3 sequences in common with her twin than with unrelated donors. V gene usage, even among non-selected out-of-frame TCRbeta clonotypes, was reported to be markedly more similar within twin pairs than between unrelated donors. The number of shared CDR3 clonotypes between two donors was mainly determined by the product of their cloneset sizes, and twins did not clearly deviate from this trend.

Its CDR3 holds 15 amino acids, cysteine through phenylalanine. Of all the DNA, just the CDR3 is kept, 45 bases in frame from base 1. Per the germline V gene (reference sequence), MNHEY is the CDR1 and SMNVEV is the CDR2. V lost 5 bases and J lost 5 bases, and the count of bases not matched to a germline gene is 9. Receptor libraries were prepared by 5' RACE. For sequencing, an Illumina Genome Analyzer IIx was employed. The RNA-based TCR cDNA libraries were made using a previously described protocol that was modified in several ways. Sample-specific barcodes were introduced on both ends of each TCR cDNA library during cDNA synthesis and amplification to prevent cross-contamination. On the study's bioinformatics: Between about 85,000 and nearly 550,000 clonotypes were identified per individual, with roughly 2.2 to 3.6 million CDR3-containing reads per library. Reads carrying improper barcode index combinations were removed, after which the MiTCR software was used to build a cloneset for each library. While assembling CDR3 clonotypes, MiTCR corrected PCR and sequencing errors and either filtered or rescued low-quality reads. Artificial out-of-frame clonotypes were mapped to in-frame sequences, with one indel allowed in the CDR3, and then removed. Similarity in V and J gene usage between donors was calculated as the Jensen-Shannon divergence divided by the mean entropy. TCRdb applied fastp at Q25 and MiXCR to the public reads, then kept only in-frame beta chains. Records with the same CDR3 protein are collapsed into one entry carrying the most frequent genes and DNA. The V and J calls and clone size are TCRdb's, not the authors'. Across this sample there are roughly 340,000 distinct CDR3 sequences, with more than 25% seen only once. Roughly 5.5% of the sample is taken by the ten largest.

Regarding this clonotype: Its antigen is still unknown. Base-call qualities are not available, and no considerably larger clone is one nucleotide away.

The donors were six healthy women who made up three monozygous twin pairs. Each of the three twin pairs had been raised together, and the twins in each pair were thought likely to have encountered the same infectious agents and vaccines. TCR cDNA libraries were prepared from RNA that was isolated from peripheral blood mononuclear cells. Sequenced sample: PBMCs. In this chain, TRBV27 is recombined with TRBJ1-5, with 7 bases in between that match TRBD1. The receptor's source is a woman between 18 and 50 years old in good health. The DNA sequence is TGTGCCAGCAGTCCCACCCCCAGGGGGGATCAGCCCCAGCATTTT. Its coded protein is CASSPTPRGDQPQHF.